This TCR beta chain was sequenced in a study of blood T cell repertoires in COVID-19 (dated by TCRdb to about 2020). About the investigation overall: Collaborator samples came from the United States, Italy and Spain and covered acute and convalescent phases of COVID-19. The prospective study material was composed of cDNA or gDNA derived from T cells, B-cell-depleted T cells, or PBMCs. Subjects who had been exposed to COVID-19, were actively infected with it, or had recovered from it provided the deeply sampled blood TCRbeta repertoires that made up the dataset. A freely available public database, intended as a resource for researchers studying the immune response to SARS-CoV-2, is where the repertoires were released. Samples came from the ongoing ImmuneRACE study (first 160 participants) plus 1,254 subjects from 6 global collaborators. The sample metadata nearly always contained a de-identified subject ID, COVID-19 status, age in years and sex. Where available, HLA class I and class II types were obtained from metadata supplied by the sample provider rather than from assay-based typing. Broader findings and caveats from the paper: The amount of clinical and demographic metadata varied by source and participant and was provided uncurated.

Whole blood was collected in K2EDTA tubes by collaborating institutions according to the institutions' own protocols. Collaborator samples were shipped for TCRbeta analysis as frozen whole blood, isolated PBMCs, or DNA extracted from either sample type. The immunoSEQ Assay, a bias-controlled multiplex PCR, was used to amplify TCRbeta CDR3 regions from genomic DNA. The authors' analysis ran thus. Nucleated cell counts per sample were estimated from amplification of reference gene primers within the assay. To quantify the absolute abundance of each unique TCRbeta CDR3 rearrangement, sequence reads were collapsed and filtered. For each sample, productive Simpson clonality was calculated by taking the square root of Simpson's diversity index across productive rearrangements. TCRdb holds this immuneACCESS table with in-frame rearrangements only. Some clones are missing; in checked studies, unresolved V genes explain under half, and the rest has no known cause. From that table come the V and J calls and clone size; the DNA was used to work out D and trimming. In this sample the table shows tens of thousands of clones, around 85% of which occur a single time. Of the sample, approximately 5.5% falls within the top ten clones.

V was cut back by 3 bases and J by 4 bases, leaving a gap of 9 bases between them. For CDR1 and CDR2, the germline V gene lists WSHSY and SAAADI. From cysteine to phenylalanine, the CDR3 is 13 amino acids long. The sequence is cut down to CDR3 DNA, 39 bases in frame from base 1. This clone occurred a few times. Its antigen is not yet known. No much larger clone is present one base from it, and per-base qualities are unavailable. The sample was peripheral blood. This receptor was taken from a man older than 75 with acute or convalescent COVID-19. The rearranged segments are TRBV10-2 and TRBJ1-2, with the D segment identity uncertain. The CDR3 reads CASSEDTLYGYTF. The bases read TGCGCCAGCAGTGAAGACACCCTCTATGGCTACACCTTC.